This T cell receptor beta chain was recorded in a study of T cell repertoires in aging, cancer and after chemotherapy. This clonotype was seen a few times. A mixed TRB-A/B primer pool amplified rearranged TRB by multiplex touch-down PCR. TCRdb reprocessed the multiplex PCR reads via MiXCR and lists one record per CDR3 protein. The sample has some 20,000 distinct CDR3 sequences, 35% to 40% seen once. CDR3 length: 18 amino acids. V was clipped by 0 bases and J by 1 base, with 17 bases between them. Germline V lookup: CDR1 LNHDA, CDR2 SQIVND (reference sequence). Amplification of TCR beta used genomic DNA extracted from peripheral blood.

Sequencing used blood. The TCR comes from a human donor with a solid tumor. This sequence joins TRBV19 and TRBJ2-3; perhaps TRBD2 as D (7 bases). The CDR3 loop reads CASSIDPPGGAGTDTQYF. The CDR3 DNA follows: TGTGCCAGTAGTATAGATCCCCCGGGGGGCGCGGGCACAGATACGCAGTATTTT. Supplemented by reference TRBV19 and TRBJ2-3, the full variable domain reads DGGITQSPKYLFRKEGQNVTLSCEQNLNHDAMYWYRQDPGQGLRLIYYSQIVNDFQKGDIAEGYSVSREKKESFPLTVTSAQKNPTAFYLCASSIDPPGGAGTDTQYFGPGTRLTVL.